Below, 9 T cell receptor beta chains from the same sample are listed, as sequenced in a study of T cell responses to AZD1222 COVID-19 vaccine. Libraries were prepared by immunoSEQ multiplex PCR; TCRdb keeps only in-frame clonotypes and omits some of them. The sample has 100,000 to 120,000 clones; roughly 82% are singletons. The material sequenced was peripheral blood, taken on day 0 of AZD1222 vaccination. The receptors come from an adult in good health.

This rearrangement joins TRBV7-3 to TRBJ1-2; D not certain. Per the germline V gene, CDR1 is SGHTA and CDR2 is FQGTGA. The CDR3 runs to 13 residues. The V gene lost 5 bases and the J gene lost 6 bases, with 13 bases spanning the gap. The CDR3 spells CASSPTPNDGYTF. The CDR3 DNA reads as TGTGCCAGCAGCCCCACCCCAAATGATGGCTACACCTTC. Variable domain in full (rest from reference TRBV7-3 and TRBJ1-2): GAGVSQTPSNKVTEKGKYVELRCDPISGHTALYWYRQSLGQGPEFLIYFQGTGAADDSGLPNDRFFAVRPEGSVSTLKIQRTERGDSAVYLCASSPTPNDGYTFGSGTRLTVV.

The J gene is TRBJ2-7, the V gene TRBV18; D gene uncertain. V dropped 2 bases and J dropped 2 bases, with 7 bases sitting between them. The CDR3 extends over 13 amino acids. Germline CDR1 is KGHSH and CDR2 is LQKENI. The CDR3 region is CASSPNITYEQYF. CDR3 nucleotide sequence: TGTGCCAGCTCACCAAATATTACCTACGAGCAGTACTTC.

V and J are TRBV6-6 and TRBJ1-1; no definite D call. The ends were cut back, 6 bases at V and 6 bases at J, with 8 bases in the middle. This CDR3 has 11 residues. The germline V gene has CDR1 MNHNY and CDR2 SVGAGI (reference sequence). DNA for the CDR3: TGTGCCAGCAGCCCAAGGGCTGAAGCTTTCTTT. Translated: CASSPRAEAFF.

This chain connects TRBV12-2 to TRBJ2-7; the table's TRBD1 call for D was not verified on the DNA. TRBV12-2 has pseudogene status. There are 13 residues in the CDR3. The CDR3 DNA is TGTGCAAGTCGGCGGGACAGATTCTACGAGCAGTACTTC. The encoded protein is CASRRDRFYEQYF.

The V gene is TRBV7-2, the J gene TRBJ2-5; the match to TRBD2 covers 10 bases. Trimming removed 5 bases from V and 4 bases from J; junction bases left unmatched: 10. Germline V gene lookup returns CDR1 SGHTA and CDR2 FQGNSA. There are 16 residues in the CDR3. This CDR3 is CASSPRRTSGRETQYF. CDR3 in DNA: TGTGCCAGCAGCCCCCGCCGGACTAGCGGTAGAGAGACCCAGTACTTC.

This clone turned up a few times. This chain uses TRBV7-2 with TRBJ2-5, with TRBD2 identical over 14 bases. CDR1 and CDR2 (germline): SGHTA, FQGNSA. CDR3 size: 19 residues. With V trimmed by 4 bases and J by 4 bases, 14 bases remained unmatched. The DNA of the CDR3 is TGTGCCAGCAGCTCTACCCGACTAGCGGGGGGGCTGGTGGGAGAGACCCAGTACTTC. Its protein product is CASSSTRLAGGLVGETQYF.

The V call is TRBV2, the J call TRBJ1-3; 9 nucleotides match TRBD1. Germline-derived CDR1 and CDR2 are SNHLY and FYNNEI. With V trimmed by 10 bases and J by 6 bases, 4 bases remained unmatched. There are 12 residues in the CDR3. CDR3 region: CATGQGKNTIYF. CDR3 nucleotides: TGTGCCACCGGACAGGGGAAAAACACCATATATTTT.

This clone turned up a few times. This chain connects TRBV4-3 to TRBJ1-4; D is uncertain. The CDR3 is 15 residues long. V shed 4 bases and J shed 3 bases, with 12 bases lying between them. Germline CDR1 is LGHNA and CDR2 is YSLEER. CDR3 region: CASSLTPRANEKLFF. CDR3 sequence (DNA): TGCGCCAGCAGCCTTACACCGAGGGCTAATGAAAAACTGTTTTTT.

The chain carries TRBV11-2 and TRBJ1-3; D uncertain. CDR1 is SGHAT and CDR2 is FQNNGV in the germline V gene. CDR3 length equals 14 residues. Trimming took 5 bases from V and 0 from J, leaving 8 bases between them. The DNA for the CDR3 is TGTGCCAGCAGCCACGCACACTCTGGAAACACCATATATTTT. Translating it yields CASSHAHSGNTIYF.